These 6 T cell receptor beta chains were all obtained from the same sample, sequenced in a study of cytomegalovirus exposure and HLA in healthy donors (TCRdb year 2017). To prepare the library, the immunoSEQ multiplex PCR assay was applied. TCRdb holds this immuneACCESS table with in-frame rearrangements only. Some clones are missing; in checked studies, unresolved V genes explain under half, and the rest has no known cause. The sample includes hundreds of thousands of clones, with more than 75% observed a single time. The biggest ten clones account for approximately 2% of the sample. The sequenced sample consisted of PBMCs. These receptor sequences come from a woman aged 18 to 35 in good health and CMV-seropositive.

This clone was observed a single time. CDR3 region: CASSLNQPLEGSPYEQYF. The CDR3 region has the DNA TGTGCCAGCAGCTTAAATCAGCCCCTTGAAGGGAGCCCCTACGAGCAGTACTTC. The chain has TRBV7-2 and TRBJ2-7, with a weak D call TRBD2 (5 bases). The length of the CDR3 is 18 residues. Germline lookup yields CDR1 SGHTA and CDR2 FQGNSA. The germline V and J ends were trimmed by 2 bases and 2 bases, with 22 bases remaining between them.

Note on this clone: The sample contains more than one DNA sequence encoding this CDR3. The V gene is TRBV5-1, the J gene TRBJ2-1; TRBD2 might be the D (5 bases). Trimming took 0 bases from V and 0 from J, leaving 7 bases between them. Germline V gene sequence: CDR1 SGHRS, CDR2 YFSETQ. This CDR3 is 15 amino acids long. The chain's CDR3 is CASSLGGSSYNEQFF. The CDR3 DNA sequence: TGCGCCAGCAGCTTGGGTGGGAGCTCCTACAATGAGCAGTTCTTC.

The chain carries TRBV7-9 and TRBJ2-7; TRBD2 aligns across 14 bases. This CDR3 region has 17 residues. Trimming at V came to 5 bases and at J to 6 bases, leaving 12 bases not matched to a gene. CDR1 is SEHNR, CDR2 FQNEAQ, per germline (reference sequence). CDR3 sequence reads: CASSATRPGLAGVEQYF. Here the CDR3 DNA reads TGTGCCAGCAGCGCGACCCGTCCGGGACTAGCGGGAGTCGAGCAGTACTTC. Filled out from reference TRBV7-9 and TRBJ2-7, the complete variable domain reads DTGVSQNPRHKITKRGQNVTFRCDPISEHNRLYWYRQTLGQGPEFLTYFQNEAQLEKSRLLSDRFSAERPKGSFSTLEIQRTEQGDSAMYLCASSATRPGLAGVEQYFGPGTRLTVT.

The chain recombines TRBV27 with TRBJ1-2; TRBD1 matches 9 bases. The CDR3 runs 15 residues. Trimming cost V 6 bases and J 2 bases; bases outside gene matches: 7. Germline loops: CDR1 MNHEY, CDR2 SMNVEV (reference sequence). The CDR3 loop reads CASRRTGAGNYGYTF. The CDR3 DNA follows: TGTGCCAGCAGGAGGACAGGGGCGGGGAACTATGGCTACACCTTC.

The CDR3 sequence is CASSSPRTGVKRAGQYF. DNA for the CDR3: TGTGCCAGCAGCTCGCCCCGAACAGGTGTGAAACGGGCTGGGCAGTACTTC. The V call is TRBV5-6, the J call TRBJ2-7, with a weak D call TRBD1 (5 bases). V lost 3 bases and J 9 bases, leaving 28 bases between the germline ends. Germline V CDR1 and CDR2: SGHDT, YYEEEE. The CDR3 covers 17 residues.

The chain joins TRBV6-1 to TRBJ2-3; the D gene is possibly TRBD2 (6 bases). Between the trimmed V and J ends, which lost 6 bases and 4 bases, there was a span of 11 bases. The germline CDR1 and CDR2 sequences are MNHNS and SASEGT. This CDR3 has 13 amino acids. CDR3 sequence (DNA): TGTGCCAGCAGGGCGGGAATGGCAGATACGCAGTATTTT. Its translation: CASRAGMADTQYF.